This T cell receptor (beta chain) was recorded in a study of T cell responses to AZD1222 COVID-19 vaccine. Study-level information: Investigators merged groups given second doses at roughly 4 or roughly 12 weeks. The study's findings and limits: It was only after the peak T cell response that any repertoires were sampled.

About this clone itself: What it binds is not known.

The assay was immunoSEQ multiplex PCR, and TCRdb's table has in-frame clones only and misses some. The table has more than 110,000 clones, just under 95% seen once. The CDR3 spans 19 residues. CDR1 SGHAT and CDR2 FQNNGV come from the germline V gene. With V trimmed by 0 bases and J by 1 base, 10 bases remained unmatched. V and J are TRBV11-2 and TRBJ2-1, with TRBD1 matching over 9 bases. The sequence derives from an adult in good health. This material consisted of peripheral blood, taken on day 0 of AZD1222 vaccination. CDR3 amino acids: CASSLDPLGDRVSYNEQFF. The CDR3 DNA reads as TGTGCCAGCAGCTTAGACCCGCTAGGGGACAGGGTTTCCTACAATGAGCAGTTCTTC.